The 3 T cell receptor beta chains below were found in one sample sequenced in a study of T cell responses to AZD1222 COVID-19 vaccine. Clones were read by immunoSEQ multiplex PCR, and TCRdb kept only the in-frame ones, dropping some. The table has 130,000 to 150,000 clones, just under 95% seen once. The sample in question was peripheral blood, obtained after recovery from COVID-19. Every receptor here comes from an adult who had recovered from COVID-19.

This clone was counted once. V is TRBV19 and J is TRBJ2-3; 7 nucleotides line up with TRBD1. V shed 6 bases and J 4 bases; nucleotides not matched to a gene: 13. The CDR3 consists of 16 residues. Germline V gene lookup returns CDR1 LNHDA and CDR2 SQIVND (reference sequence). The CDR3 sequence is CASRELTGKFPDTQYF. The CDR3 nucleotides read TGTGCCAGTAGGGAACTGACAGGGAAATTTCCAGATACGCAGTATTTT.

The V call is TRBV6-6, the J call TRBJ1-2; D uncertain. The CDR3 covers 17 residues. V gave up 5 bases and J gave up 0 bases, with 19 bases separating them. Germline-derived CDR1 and CDR2 are MNHNY and SVGAGI (reference sequence). The CDR3 sequence: CASSRNPGPNPNYGYTF. CDR3 sequence (DNA): TGTGCCAGCAGTCGAAACCCCGGGCCTAACCCTAACTATGGCTACACCTTC.

J is TRBJ1-3 and V is TRBV29-1; D is unclear. The CDR3 consists of 14 residues. CDR1 is SQVTM and CDR2 is ANQGSEA in the germline V gene. Deletions cut 2 bases from V and 2 bases from J, with 10 bases between. The CDR3 region is CSVEIKGAGNTIYF. In nucleotides, the CDR3 is TGCAGCGTTGAAATTAAAGGAGCTGGAAACACCATATATTTT.